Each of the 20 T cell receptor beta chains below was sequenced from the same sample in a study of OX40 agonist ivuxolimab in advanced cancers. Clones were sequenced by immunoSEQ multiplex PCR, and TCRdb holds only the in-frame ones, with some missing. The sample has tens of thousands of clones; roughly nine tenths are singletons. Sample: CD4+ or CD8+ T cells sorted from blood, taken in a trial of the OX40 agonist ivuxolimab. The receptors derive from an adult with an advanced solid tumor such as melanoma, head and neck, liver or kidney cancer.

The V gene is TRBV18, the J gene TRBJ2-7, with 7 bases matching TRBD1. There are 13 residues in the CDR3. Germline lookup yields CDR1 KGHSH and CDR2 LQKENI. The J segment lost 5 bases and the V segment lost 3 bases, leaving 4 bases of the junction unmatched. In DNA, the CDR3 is TGTGCCAGCTCACCCGACAGGGCCCACGAGCAGTACTTC. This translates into CASSPDRAHEQYF.

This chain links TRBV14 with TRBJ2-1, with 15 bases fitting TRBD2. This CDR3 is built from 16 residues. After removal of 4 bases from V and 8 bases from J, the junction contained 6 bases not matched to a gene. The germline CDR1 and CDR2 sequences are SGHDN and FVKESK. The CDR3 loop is CASSLGTSGRLYEQFF. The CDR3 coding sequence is TGTGCCAGCAGCCTCGGGACTAGCGGGAGGCTTTATGAGCAGTTCTTC.

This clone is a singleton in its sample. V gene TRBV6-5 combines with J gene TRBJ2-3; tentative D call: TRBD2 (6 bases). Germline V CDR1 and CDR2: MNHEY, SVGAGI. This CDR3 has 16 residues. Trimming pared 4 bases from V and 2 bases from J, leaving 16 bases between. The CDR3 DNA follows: TGTGCCAGCAGTTCCGCCGGGGCGGGATACACAGATACGCAGTATTTT. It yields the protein CASSSAGAGYTDTQYF.

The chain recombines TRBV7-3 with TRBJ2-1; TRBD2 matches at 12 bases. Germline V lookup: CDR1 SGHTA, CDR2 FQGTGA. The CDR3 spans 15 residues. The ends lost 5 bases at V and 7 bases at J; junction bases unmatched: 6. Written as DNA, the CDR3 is TGTGCCAGCAGCCCTAGCGGGAGGGCCGCGAATGAGCAGTTCTTC. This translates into CASSPSGRAANEQFF.

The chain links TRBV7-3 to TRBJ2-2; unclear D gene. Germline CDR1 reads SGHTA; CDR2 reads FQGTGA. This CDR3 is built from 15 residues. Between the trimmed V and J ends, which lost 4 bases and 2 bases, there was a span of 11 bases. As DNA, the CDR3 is TGTGCCAGCAGCTCAAATAGGGAAAACACCGGGGAGCTGTTTTTT. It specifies CASSSNRENTGELFF.

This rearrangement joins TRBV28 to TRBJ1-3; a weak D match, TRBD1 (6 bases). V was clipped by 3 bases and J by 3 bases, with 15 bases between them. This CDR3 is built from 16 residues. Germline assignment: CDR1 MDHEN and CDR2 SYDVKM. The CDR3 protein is CASSFPGRGIGNTIYF. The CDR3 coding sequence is TGTGCCAGCAGTTTCCCGGGCAGGGGTATTGGAAACACCATATATTTT.

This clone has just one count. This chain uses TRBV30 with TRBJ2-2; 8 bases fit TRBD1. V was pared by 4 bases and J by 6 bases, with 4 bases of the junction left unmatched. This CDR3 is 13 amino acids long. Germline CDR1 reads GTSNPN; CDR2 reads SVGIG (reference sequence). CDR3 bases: TGTGCCTGGAACAGGGGGACAGCCGGGGAGCTGTTTTTT. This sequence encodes CAWNRGTAGELFF.

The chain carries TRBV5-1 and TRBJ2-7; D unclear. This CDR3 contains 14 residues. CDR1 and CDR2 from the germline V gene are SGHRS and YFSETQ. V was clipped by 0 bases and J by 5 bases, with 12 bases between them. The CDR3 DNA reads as TGCGCCAGCAGCTTGGGTTATAGGGCCAACGAGCAGTACTTC. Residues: CASSLGYRANEQYF.

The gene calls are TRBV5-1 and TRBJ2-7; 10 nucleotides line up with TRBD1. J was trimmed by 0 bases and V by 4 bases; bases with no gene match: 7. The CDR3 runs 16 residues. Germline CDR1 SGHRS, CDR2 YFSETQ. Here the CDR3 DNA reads TGCGCCAGCAGCCCGGCGGGACAGGGGAGCTCCTACGAGCAGTACTTC. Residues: CASSPAGQGSSYEQYF.

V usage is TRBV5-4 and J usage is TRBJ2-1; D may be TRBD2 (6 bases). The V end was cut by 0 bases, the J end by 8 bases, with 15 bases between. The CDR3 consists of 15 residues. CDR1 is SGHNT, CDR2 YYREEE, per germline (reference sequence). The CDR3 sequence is CASSLGSSAIHEQFF. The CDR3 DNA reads TGTGCCAGCAGCTTGGGGTCTAGCGCCATCCATGAGCAGTTCTTC.

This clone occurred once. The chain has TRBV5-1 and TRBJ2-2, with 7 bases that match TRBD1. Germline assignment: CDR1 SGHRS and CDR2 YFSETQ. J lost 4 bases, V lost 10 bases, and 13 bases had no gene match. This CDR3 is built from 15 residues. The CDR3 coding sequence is TGCGCCGCAAGGCCCTCGGACAGGCGCACCGGGGAGCTGTTTTTT. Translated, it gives CAARPSDRRTGELFF.

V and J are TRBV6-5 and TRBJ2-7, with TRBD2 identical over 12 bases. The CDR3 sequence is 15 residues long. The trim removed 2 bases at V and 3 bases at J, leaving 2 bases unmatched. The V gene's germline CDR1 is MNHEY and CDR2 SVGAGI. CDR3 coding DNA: TGTGCCAGCAGTTACACGGGACTAGCGGGCTACGAGCAGTACTTC. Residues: CASSYTGLAGYEQYF.

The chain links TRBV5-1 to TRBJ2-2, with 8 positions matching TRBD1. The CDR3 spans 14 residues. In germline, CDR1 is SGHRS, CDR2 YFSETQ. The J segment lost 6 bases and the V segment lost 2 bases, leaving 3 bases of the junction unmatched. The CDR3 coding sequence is TGCGCCAGCAGCTTTGGACAGGGTCCCGGGGAGCTGTTTTTT. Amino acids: CASSFGQGPGELFF. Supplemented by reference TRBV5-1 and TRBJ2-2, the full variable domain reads KAGVTQTPRYLIKTRGQQVTLSCSPISGHRSVSWYQQTPGQGLQFLFEYFSETQRNKGNFPGRFSGRQFSNSRSEMNVSTLELGDSALYLCASSFGQGPGELFFGEGSRLTVL.

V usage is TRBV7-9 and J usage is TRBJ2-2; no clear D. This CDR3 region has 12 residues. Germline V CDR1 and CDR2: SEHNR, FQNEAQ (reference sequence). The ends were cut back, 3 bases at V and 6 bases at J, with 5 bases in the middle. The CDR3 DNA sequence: TGTGCCAGCAGCTTTGGCTCCGGGGAGCTGTTTTTT. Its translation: CASSFGSGELFF. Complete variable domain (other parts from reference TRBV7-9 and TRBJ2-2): DTGVSQNPRHKITKRGQNVTFRCDPISEHNRLYWYRQTLGQGPEFLTYFQNEAQLEKSRLLSDRFSAERPKGSFSTLEIQRTEQGDSAMYLCASSFGSGELFFGEGSRLTVL.

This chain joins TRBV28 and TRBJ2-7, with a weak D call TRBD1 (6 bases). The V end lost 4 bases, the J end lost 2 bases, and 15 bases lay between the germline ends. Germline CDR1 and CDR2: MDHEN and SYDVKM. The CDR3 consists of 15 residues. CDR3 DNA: TGTGCCAGCAGTTCCCCTTCGACAGGACCCTACGAGCAGTACTTC. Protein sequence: CASSSPSTGPYEQYF.

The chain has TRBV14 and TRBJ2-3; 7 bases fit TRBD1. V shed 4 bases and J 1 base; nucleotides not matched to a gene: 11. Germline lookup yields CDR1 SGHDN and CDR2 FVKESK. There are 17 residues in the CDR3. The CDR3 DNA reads TGTGCCAGCAGCCTTTCTTCCCCGGGGACAGGCACAGATACGCAGTATTTT. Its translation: CASSLSSPGTGTDTQYF.

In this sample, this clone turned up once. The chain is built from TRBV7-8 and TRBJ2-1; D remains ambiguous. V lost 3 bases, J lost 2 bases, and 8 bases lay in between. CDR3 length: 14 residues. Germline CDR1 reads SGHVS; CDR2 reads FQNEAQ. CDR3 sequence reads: CASSLKGPYNEQFF. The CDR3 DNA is TGTGCCAGCAGCTTGAAAGGTCCCTACAATGAGCAGTTCTTC.

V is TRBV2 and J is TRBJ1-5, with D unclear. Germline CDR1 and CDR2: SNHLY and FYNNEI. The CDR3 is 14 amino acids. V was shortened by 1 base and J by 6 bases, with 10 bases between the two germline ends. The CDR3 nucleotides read TGTGCCAGCAGTGAAGGTATCCTGGGTCAGCCCCAGCATTTT. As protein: CASSEGILGQPQHF.

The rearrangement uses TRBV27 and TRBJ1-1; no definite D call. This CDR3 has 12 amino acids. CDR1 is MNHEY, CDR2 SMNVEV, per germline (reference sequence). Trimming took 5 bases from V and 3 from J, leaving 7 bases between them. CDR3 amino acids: CASSALYTEAFF. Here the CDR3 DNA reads TGTGCCAGCAGTGCCCTTTACACTGAAGCTTTCTTT.

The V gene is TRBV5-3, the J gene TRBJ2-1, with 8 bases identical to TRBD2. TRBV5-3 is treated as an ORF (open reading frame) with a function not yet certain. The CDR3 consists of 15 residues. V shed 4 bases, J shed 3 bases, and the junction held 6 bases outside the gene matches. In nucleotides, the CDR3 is TGTGCCAGAAGCCACGGGAGGGCGGTCTACAATGAGCAGTTCTTC. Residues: CARSHGRAVYNEQFF.